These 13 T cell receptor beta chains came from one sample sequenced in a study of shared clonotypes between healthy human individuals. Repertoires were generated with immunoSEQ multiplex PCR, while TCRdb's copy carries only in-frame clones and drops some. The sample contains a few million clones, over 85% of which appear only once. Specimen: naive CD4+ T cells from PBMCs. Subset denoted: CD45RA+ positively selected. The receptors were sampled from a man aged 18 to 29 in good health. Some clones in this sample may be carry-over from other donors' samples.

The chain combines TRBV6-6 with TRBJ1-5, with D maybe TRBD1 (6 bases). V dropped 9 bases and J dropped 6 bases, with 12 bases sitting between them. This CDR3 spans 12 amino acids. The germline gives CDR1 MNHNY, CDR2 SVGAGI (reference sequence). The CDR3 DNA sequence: TGTGCCAGTTCGACAGGAAGTCAGCCCCAGCATTTT. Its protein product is CASSTGSQPQHF.

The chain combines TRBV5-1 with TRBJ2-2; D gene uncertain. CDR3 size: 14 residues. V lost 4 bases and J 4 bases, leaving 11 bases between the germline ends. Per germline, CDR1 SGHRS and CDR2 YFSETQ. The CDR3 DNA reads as TGCGCCAGCAGCCCTACGACGGGCACCGGGGAGCTGTTTTTT. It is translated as CASSPTTGTGELFF.

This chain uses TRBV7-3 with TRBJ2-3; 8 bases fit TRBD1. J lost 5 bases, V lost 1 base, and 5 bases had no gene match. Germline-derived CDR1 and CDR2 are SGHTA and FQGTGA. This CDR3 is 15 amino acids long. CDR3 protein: CASSLMQGALDTQYF. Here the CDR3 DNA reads TGTGCCAGCAGCTTAATGCAGGGGGCGTTAGATACGCAGTATTTT.

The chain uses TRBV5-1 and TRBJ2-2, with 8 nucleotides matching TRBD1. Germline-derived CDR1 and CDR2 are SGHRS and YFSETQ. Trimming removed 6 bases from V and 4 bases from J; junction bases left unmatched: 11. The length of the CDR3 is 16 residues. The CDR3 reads CASTNSTGVPTGELFF. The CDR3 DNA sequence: TGCGCCAGCACCAATTCGACAGGGGTCCCCACCGGGGAGCTGTTTTTT.

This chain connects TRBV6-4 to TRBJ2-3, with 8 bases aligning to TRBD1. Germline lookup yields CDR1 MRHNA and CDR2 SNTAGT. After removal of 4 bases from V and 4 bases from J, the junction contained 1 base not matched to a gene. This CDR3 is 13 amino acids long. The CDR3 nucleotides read TGTGCCAGCAGTGGACAGGGGTCAGATACGCAGTATTTT. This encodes CASSGQGSDTQYF.

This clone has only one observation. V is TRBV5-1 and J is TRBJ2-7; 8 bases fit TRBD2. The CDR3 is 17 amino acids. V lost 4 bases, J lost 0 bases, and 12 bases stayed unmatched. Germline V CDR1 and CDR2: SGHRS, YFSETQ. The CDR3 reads CASSLGLARAFSYEQYF. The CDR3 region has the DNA TGCGCCAGCAGCCTAGGACTAGCCCGGGCTTTCTCCTACGAGCAGTACTTC.

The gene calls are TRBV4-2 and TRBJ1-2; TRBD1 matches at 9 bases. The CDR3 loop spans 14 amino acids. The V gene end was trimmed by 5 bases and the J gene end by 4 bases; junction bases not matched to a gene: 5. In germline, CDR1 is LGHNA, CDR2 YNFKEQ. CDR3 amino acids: CASSGTGWVYGYTF. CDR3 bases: TGTGCCAGCAGCGGGACAGGGTGGGTCTATGGCTACACCTTC.

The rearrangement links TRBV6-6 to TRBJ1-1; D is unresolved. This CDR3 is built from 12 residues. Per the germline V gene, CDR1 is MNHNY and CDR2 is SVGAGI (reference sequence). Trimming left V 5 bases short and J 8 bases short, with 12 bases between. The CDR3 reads CASSTPGGEAFF. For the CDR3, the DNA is TGTGCCAGCAGTACTCCGGGAGGAGAAGCTTTCTTT.

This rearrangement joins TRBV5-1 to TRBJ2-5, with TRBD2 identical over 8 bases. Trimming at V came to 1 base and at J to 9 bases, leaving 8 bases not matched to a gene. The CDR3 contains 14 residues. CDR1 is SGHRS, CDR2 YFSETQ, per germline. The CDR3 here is CASSLNPGRAAQYF. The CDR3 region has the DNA TGCGCCAGCAGCTTGAATCCCGGGAGGGCGGCCCAGTACTTC. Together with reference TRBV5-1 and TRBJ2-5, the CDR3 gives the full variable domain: KAGVTQTPRYLIKTRGQQVTLSCSPISGHRSVSWYQQTPGQGLQFLFEYFSETQRNKGNFPGRFSGRQFSNSRSEMNVSTLELGDSALYLCASSLNPGRAAQYFGPGTRLLVL.

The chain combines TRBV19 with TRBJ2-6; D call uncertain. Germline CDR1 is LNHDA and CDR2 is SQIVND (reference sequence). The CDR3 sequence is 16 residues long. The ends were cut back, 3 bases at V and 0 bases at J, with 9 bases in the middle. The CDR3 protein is CASSILRPSGANVLTF. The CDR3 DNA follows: TGTGCCAGTAGTATCCTCAGACCCTCTGGGGCCAACGTCCTGACTTTC.

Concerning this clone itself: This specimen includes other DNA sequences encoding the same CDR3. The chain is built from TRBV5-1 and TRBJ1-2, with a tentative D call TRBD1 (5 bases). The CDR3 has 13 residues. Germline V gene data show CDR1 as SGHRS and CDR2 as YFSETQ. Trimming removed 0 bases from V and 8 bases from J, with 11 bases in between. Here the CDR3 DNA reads TGCGCCAGCAGCTTGGCTCAGGGTTCCGGCTACACCTTC. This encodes CASSLAQGSGYTF.

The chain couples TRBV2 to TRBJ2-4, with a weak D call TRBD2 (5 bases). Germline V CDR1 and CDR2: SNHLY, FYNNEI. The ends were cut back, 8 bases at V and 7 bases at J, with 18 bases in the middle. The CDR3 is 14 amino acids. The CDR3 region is CASSEDRAPNIQYF. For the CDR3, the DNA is TGTGCCAGCTCGGAGGATCGGGCCCCGAACATTCAGTACTTC.

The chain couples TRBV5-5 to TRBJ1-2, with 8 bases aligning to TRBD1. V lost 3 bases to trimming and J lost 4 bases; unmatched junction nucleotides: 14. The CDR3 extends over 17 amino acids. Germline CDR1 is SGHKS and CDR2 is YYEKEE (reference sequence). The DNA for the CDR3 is TGTGCCAGCAGCTCGGGACAGGCTGAGGTGGTGATCTATGGCTACACCTTC. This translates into CASSSGQAEVVIYGYTF.